The following is a TCR beta chain sequence with its context. The PCR made use of 60 Vbeta and 13 Jbeta primers. Generated by immunoSEQ multiplex PCR, the TCRdb table keeps only in-frame clones and is missing some. The sample carries around 150,000 clones, roughly 75% recorded once. This sample stems from a study of cytomegalovirus exposure and HLA in healthy donors. Trimming pared 5 bases from V and 2 bases from J, leaving 9 bases between. The CDR3 sequence is 14 residues long. Germline-derived CDR1 and CDR2 are LNHDA and SQIVND (reference sequence). The receptor was derived from a man aged 18 to 29 in good health and CMV-seropositive. The genes are TRBV19 and TRBJ2-2; tentative D call: TRBD1 (6 bases). The sequenced material came from PBMCs. The CDR3 nucleotides are TGTGCCAGTAGTGGACAGACTAACACCGGGGAGCTGTTTTTT. Its translation: CASSGQTNTGELFF. The full variable domain, in which reference TRBV19 and TRBJ2-2 provide the parts outside the CDR3, is DGGITQSPKYLFRKEGQNVTLSCEQNLNHDAMYWYRQDPGQGLRLIYYSQIVNDFQKGDIAEGYSVSREKKESFPLTVTSAQKNPTAFYLCASSGQTNTGELFFGEGSRLTVL.